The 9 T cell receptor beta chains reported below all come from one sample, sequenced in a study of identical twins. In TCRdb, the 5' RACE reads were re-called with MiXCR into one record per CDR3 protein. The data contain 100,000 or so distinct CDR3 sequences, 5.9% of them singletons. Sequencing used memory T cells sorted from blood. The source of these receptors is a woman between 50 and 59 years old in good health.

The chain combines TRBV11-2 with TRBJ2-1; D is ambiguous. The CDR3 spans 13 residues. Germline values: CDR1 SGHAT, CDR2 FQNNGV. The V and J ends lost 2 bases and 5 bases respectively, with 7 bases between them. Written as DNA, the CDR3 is TGTGCCAGCAGCTTAAGGCGACACAATGAGCAGTTCTTC. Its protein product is CASSLRRHNEQFF.

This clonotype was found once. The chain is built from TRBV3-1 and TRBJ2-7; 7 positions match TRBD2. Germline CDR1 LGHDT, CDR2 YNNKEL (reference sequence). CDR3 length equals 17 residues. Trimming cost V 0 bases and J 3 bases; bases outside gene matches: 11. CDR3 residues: CASSQDVASGGVYEQYV. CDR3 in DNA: TGTGCCAGCAGCCAAGATGTGGCTAGCGGAGGAGTCTACGAGCAGTACGTC.

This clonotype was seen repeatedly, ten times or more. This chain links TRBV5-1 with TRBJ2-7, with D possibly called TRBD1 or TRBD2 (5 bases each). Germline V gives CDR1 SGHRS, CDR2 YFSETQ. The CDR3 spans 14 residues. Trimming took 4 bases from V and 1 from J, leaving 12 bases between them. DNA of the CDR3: TGCGCCAGCAGCACTCGGGACCCATCCTACGAGCAGTACTTC. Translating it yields CASSTRDPSYEQYF.

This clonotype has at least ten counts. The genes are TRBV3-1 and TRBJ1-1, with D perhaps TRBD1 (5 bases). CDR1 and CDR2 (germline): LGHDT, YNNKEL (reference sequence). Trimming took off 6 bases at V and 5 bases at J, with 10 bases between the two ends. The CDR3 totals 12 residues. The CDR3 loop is CASRSTGTEAFF. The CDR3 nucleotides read TGTGCCAGCAGATCCACAGGTACTGAAGCTTTCTTT.

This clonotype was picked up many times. The CDR3 reads CASSQHSGNTIYF. CDR3 in DNA: TGTGCCAGCAGCCAACACTCTGGAAACACCATATATTTT. The J gene is TRBJ1-3, the V gene TRBV3-1, with no clear D. The CDR3 runs to 13 residues. Germline assignment: CDR1 LGHDT and CDR2 YNNKEL (reference sequence). V lost 2 bases to trimming and J lost 0 bases, with 2 bases between them.

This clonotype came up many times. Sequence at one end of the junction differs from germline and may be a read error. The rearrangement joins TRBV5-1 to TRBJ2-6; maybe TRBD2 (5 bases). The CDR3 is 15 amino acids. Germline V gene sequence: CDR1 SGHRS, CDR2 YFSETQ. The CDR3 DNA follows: TGTGCCAGCAGTTTAGAGGGCTCTGGGGCCAACGTCCTGACTTTC. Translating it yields CASSLEGSGANVLTF.

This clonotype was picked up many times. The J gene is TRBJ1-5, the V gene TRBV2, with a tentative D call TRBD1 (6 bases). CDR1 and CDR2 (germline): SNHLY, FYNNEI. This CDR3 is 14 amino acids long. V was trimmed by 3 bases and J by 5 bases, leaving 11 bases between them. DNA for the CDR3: TGTGCCAGCAGTGAGCTACAGGGATATCAGCCCCAGCATTTT. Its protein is CASSELQGYQPQHF.

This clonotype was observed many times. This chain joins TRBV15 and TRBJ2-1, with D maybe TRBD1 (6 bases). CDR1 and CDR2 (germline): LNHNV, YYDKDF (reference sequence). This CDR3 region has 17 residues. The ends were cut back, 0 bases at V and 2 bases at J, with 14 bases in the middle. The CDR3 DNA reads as TGTGCCACCAGCAGAGAGGTGGGGACAACCCCCTACAATGAGCAGTTCTTC. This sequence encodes CATSREVGTTPYNEQFF.

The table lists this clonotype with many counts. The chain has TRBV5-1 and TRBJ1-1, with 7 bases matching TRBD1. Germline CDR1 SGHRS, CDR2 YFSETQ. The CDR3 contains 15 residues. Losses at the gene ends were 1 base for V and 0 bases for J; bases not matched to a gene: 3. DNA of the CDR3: TGCGCCAGCAGCTTGACAGGGGCGGTGAACACTGAAGCTTTCTTT. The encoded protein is CASSLTGAVNTEAFF.